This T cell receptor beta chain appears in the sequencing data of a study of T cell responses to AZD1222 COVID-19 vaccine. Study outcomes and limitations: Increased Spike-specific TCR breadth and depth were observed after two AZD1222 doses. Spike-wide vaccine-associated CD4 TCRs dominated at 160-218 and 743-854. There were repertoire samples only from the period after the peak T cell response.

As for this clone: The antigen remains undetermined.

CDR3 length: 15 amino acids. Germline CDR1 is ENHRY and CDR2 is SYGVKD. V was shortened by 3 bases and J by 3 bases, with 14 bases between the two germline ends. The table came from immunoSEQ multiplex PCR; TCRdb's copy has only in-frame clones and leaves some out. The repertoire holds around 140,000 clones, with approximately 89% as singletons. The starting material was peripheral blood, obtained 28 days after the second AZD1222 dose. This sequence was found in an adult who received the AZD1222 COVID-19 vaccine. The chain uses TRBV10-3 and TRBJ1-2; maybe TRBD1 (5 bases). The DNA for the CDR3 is TGTGCCATCAGTGATGGGGATGGGGCTTACTATGGCTACACCTTC. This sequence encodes CAISDGDGAYYGYTF.